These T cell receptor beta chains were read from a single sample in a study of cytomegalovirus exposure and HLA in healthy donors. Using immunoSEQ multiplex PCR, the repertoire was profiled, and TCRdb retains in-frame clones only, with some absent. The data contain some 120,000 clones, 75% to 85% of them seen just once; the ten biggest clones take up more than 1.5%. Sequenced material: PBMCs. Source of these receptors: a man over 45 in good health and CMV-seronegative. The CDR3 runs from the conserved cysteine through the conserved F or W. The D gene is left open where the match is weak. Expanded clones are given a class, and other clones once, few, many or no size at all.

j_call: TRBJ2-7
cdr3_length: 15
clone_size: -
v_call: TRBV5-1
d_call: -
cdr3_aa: CASSLSRLGPKGQYF
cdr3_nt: TGCGCCAGCAGCCTCTCCCGTCTGGGGCCCAAGGGGCAGTACTTC

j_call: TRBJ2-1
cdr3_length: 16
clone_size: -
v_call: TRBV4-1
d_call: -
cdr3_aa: CASSQEGRKINNEQFF
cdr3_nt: TGCGCCAGCAGCCAAGAAGGCAGGAAGATAAACAATGAGCAGTTCTTC

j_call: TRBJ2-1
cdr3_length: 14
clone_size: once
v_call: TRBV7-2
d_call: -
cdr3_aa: CASSLGSSYNEQFF
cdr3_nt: TGTGCCAGCAGCTTAGGCAGCTCCTACAATGAGCAGTTCTTC

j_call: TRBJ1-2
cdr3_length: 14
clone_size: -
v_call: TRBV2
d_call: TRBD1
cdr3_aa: CASTGTGGAGGYTF
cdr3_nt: TGTGCCAGCACCGGGACAGGGGGCGCCGGGGGCTACACCTTC

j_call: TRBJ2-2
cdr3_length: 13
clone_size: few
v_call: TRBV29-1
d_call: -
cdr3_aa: CSARQEVTGELFF
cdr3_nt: TGCAGCGCCCGACAGGAGGTCACCGGGGAGCTGTTTTTT

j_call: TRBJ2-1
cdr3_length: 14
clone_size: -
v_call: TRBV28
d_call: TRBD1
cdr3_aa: CASESGGVHNEQFF
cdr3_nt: TGTGCCAGCGAGTCAGGGGGCGTCCACAATGAGCAGTTCTTC

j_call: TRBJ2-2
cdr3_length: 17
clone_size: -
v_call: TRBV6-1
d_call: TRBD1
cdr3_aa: CASSEPLGQEVTGELFF
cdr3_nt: TGTGCCAGCAGTGAACCTCTCGGACAGGAAGTTACCGGGGAGCTGTTTTTT

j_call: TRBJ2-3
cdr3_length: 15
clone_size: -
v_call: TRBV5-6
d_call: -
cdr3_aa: CASSLRQGSTDTQYF
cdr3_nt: TGTGCCAGCAGCTTGCGGCAGGGTAGCACAGATACGCAGTATTTT

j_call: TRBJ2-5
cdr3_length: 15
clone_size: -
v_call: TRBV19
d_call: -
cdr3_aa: CASNPSGSEGETQYF
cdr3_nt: TGTGCCAGCAACCCTTCAGGATCGGAGGGTGAGACCCAGTACTTC

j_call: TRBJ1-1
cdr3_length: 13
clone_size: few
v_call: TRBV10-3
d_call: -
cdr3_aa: CAIRLDSNTEAFF
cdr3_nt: TGTGCCATCAGATTGGACAGCAACACTGAAGCTTTCTTT

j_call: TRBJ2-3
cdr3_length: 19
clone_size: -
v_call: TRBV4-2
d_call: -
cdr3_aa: CASSQDNWQGRVLTDTQYF
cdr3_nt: TGTGCCAGCAGCCAAGATAATTGGCAGGGAAGGGTACTGACAGATACGCAGTATTTT

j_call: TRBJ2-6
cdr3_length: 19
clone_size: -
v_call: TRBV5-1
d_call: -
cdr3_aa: CASSLEVNRRPSGANVLTF
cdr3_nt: TGCGCCAGCAGCTTGGAGGTAAACAGGCGACCCTCTGGGGCCAACGTCCTGACTTTC

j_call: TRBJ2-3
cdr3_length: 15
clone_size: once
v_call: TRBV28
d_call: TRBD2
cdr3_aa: CASSPLAGSTDTQYF
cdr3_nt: TGTGCCAGCAGTCCTTTAGCGGGAAGCACAGATACGCAGTATTTT

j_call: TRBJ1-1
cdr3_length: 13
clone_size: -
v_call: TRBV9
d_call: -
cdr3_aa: CASSVATGGTAFF
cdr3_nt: TGTGCCAGCAGCGTAGCTACGGGGGGGACAGCTTTCTTT

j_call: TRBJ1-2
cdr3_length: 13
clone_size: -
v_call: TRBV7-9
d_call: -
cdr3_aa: CASSLVRMGGYTF
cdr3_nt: TGTGCCAGTAGTTTGGTCAGGATGGGCGGCTACACCTTC

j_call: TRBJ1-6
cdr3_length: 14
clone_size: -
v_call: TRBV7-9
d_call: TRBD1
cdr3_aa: CASSRGQGNSPLHF
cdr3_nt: TGTGCCAGCAGCCGGGGACAGGGGAATTCACCCCTCCACTTT

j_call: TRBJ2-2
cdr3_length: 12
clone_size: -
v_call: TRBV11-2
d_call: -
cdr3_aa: CASSDRTGELFF
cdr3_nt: TGTGCCAGCAGCGACAGGACCGGGGAGCTGTTTTTT

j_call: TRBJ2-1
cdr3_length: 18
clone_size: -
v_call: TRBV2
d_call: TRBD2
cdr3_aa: CASSEEGSGGSTYNEQFF
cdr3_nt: TGTGCCAGCAGTGAAGAGGGTAGCGGGGGGTCAACCTACAATGAGCAGTTCTTC

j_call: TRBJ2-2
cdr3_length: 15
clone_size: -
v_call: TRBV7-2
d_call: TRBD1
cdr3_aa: CASSFGQANTGELFF
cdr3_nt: TGTGCCAGCAGCTTTGGACAGGCGAACACCGGGGAGCTGTTTTTT

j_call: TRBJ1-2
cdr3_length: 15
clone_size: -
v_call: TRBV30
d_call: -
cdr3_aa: CAWSYVSMGADGYTF
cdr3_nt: TGTGCCTGGAGCTACGTATCTATGGGGGCAGATGGCTACACCTTC

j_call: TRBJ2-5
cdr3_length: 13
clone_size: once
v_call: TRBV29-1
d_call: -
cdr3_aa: CSVDRRQEETQYF
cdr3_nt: TGCAGCGTTGATAGGAGGCAGGAAGAGACCCAGTACTTC

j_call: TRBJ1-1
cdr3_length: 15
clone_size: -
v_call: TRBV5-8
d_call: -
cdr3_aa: CASSRGLVMNTEAFF
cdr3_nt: TGTGCCAGCAGCCGCGGGCTTGTGATGAACACTGAAGCTTTCTTT

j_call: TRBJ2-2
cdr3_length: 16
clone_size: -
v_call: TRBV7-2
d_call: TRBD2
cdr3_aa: CASSLSGGAYTGELFF
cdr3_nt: TGTGCCAGCAGCTTGAGCGGGGGGGCTTACACCGGGGAGCTGTTTTTT

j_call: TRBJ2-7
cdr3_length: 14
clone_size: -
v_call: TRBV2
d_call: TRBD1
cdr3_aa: CASSPDRGFDEQYF
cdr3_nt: TGTGCCAGCAGTCCGGACAGGGGATTCGACGAGCAGTACTTC

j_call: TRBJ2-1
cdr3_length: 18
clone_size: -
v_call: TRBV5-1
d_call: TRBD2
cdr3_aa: CASSPGLAGSRSYNEQFF
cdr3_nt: TGCGCCAGCAGCCCCGGACTAGCGGGGAGCCGCTCCTACAATGAGCAGTTCTTC

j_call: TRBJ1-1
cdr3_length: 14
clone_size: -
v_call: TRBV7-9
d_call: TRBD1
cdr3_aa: CASSQDRGSTEAFF
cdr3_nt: TGTGCCAGCAGCCAGGACAGGGGGAGCACTGAAGCTTTCTTT

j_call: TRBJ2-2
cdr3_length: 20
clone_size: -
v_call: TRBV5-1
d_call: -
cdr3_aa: CASSYNPLLTRTESTGELFF
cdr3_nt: TGCGCCAGCAGCTATAACCCTTTACTGACACGAACCGAGAGCACCGGGGAGCTGTTTTTT

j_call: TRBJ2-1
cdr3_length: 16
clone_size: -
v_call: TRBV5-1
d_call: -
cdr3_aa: CASSLETASSYNEQFF
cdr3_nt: TGCGCCAGCAGCTTGGAGACAGCGAGCTCCTACAATGAGCAGTTCTTC

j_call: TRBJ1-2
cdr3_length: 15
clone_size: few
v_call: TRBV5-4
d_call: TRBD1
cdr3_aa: CASSRFDREVYGYTF
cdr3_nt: TGCGCCAGCAGCCGTTTCGACAGGGAGGTCTATGGCTACACCTTC

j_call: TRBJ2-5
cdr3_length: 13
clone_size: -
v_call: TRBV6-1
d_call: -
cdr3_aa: CASSGQLGETQYF
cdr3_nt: TGTGCCAGCAGTGGACAGTTAGGAGAGACCCAGTACTTC

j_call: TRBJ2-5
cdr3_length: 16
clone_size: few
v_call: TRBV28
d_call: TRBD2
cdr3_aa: CASSAAGLAGGETQYF
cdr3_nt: TGTGCCAGCAGTGCTGCGGGGCTAGCGGGGGGGGAGACCCAGTACTTC

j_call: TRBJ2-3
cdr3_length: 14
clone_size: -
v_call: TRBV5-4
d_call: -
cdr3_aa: CASSLENRDDTQYF
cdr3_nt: TGTGCCAGCAGCTTGGAGAATAGAGATGATACGCAGTATTTT

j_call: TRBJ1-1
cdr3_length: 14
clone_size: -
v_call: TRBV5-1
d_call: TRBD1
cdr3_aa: CASSLGTGNTEAFF
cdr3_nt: TGCGCCAGCAGCTTAGGGACAGGGAACACTGAAGCTTTCTTT

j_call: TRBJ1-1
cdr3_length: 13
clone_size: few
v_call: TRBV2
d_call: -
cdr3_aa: CASTLGGHTEAFF
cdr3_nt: TGTGCCAGCACCCTAGGAGGCCACACTGAAGCTTTCTTT

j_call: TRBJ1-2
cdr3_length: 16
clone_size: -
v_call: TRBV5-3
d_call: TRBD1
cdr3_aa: CARSRPDRATNYGYTF
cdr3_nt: TGTGCCAGAAGCAGACCAGACAGGGCCACTAACTATGGCTACACCTTC

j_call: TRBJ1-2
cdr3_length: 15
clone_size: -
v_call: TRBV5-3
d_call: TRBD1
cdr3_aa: CARSFYRGSNYGYTF
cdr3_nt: TGTGCCAGAAGCTTTTACAGGGGCTCCAACTATGGCTACACCTTC

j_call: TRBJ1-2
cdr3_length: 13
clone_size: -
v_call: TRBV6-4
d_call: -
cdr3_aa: CASSESGIGGYTF
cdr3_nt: TGTGCCAGCAGTGAATCAGGGATCGGTGGCTACACCTTC

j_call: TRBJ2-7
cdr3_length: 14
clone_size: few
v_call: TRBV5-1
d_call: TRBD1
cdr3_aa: CASSLTGTDYEQYF
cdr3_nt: TGCGCCAGCAGCTTGACCGGGACAGACTACGAGCAGTACTTC

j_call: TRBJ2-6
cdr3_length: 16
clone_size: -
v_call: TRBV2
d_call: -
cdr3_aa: CASTLGGGVRANVLTF
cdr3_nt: TGTGCCAGCACGTTAGGGGGGGGCGTAAGGGCCAACGTCCTGACTTTC

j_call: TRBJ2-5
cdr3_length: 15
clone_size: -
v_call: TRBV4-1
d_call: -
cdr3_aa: CASSQLGGVGETQYF
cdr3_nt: TGCGCCAGCAGCCAATTAGGGGGGGTCGGAGAGACCCAGTACTTC

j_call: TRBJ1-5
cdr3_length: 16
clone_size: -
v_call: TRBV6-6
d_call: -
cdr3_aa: CASNLYRAGADQPQHF
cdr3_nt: TGTGCCAGCAATCTCTACAGGGCGGGGGCAGACCAGCCCCAGCATTTT

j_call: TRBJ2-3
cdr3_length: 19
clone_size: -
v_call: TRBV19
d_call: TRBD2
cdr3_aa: CASSIGLAGGQPGTDTQYF
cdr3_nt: TGTGCCAGTAGTATCGGACTAGCGGGGGGTCAACCGGGCACAGATACGCAGTATTTT

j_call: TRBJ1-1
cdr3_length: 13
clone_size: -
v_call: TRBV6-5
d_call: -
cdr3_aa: CAGRAGYNTEAFF
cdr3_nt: TGTGCCGGAAGGGCAGGGTATAACACTGAAGCTTTCTTT

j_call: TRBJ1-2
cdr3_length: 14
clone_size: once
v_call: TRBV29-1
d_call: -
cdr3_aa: CSVVVREGSYGYTF
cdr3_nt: TGCAGCGTTGTCGTCAGGGAGGGTAGCTATGGCTACACCTTC

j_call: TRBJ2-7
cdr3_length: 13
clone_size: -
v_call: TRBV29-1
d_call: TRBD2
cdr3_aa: CSVDVSGGSEQYF
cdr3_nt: TGCAGCGTTGACGTTAGCGGGGGTTCCGAGCAGTACTTC

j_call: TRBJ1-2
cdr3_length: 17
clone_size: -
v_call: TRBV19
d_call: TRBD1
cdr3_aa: CASTPNRDRGFFYGYTF
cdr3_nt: TGTGCCAGTACTCCGAACCGGGACAGGGGTTTTTTCTATGGCTACACCTTC

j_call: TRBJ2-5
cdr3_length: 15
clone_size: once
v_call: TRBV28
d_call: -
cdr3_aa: CASSPGFLGQETQYF
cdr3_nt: TGTGCCAGCAGCCCAGGGTTTTTGGGGCAAGAGACCCAGTACTTC

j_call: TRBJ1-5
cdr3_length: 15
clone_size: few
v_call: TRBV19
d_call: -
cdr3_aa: CASSIVPTGDQPQHF
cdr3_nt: TGTGCCAGTAGTATAGTCCCGACAGGAGATCAGCCCCAGCATTTT

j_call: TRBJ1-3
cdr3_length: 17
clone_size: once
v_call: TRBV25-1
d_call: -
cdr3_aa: CASSPLGGLASGNTIYF
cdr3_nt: TGTGCCAGCAGTCCTCTGGGGGGACTAGCCTCTGGAAACACCATATATTTT

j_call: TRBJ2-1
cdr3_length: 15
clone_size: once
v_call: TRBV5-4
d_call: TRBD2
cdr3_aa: CASSFPAGGRNEQFF
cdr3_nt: TGTGCCAGCAGCTTCCCAGCGGGGGGCCGCAATGAGCAGTTCTTC

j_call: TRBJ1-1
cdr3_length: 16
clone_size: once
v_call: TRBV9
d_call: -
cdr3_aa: CASSGPSGGWGTEAFF
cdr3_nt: TGTGCCAGCAGCGGTCCCTCGGGGGGCTGGGGCACTGAAGCTTTCTTT

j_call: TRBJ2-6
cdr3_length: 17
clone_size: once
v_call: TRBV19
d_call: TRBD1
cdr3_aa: CASSTTDRISGANVLTF
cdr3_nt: TGTGCCAGTAGTACCACGGACAGGATCTCTGGGGCCAACGTCCTGACTTTC

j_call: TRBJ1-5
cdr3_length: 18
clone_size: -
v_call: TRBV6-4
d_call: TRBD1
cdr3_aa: CASSDDRERGWSNQPQHF
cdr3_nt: TGTGCCAGCAGTGACGACAGGGAACGTGGATGGAGCAATCAGCCCCAGCATTTT